The clone carrying this T cell receptor beta chain was found many times. Its cognate antigen is unknown. The data derive from a study of regulatory T cells in long-lasting Graves disease. At the level of the study: The study enrolled newly diagnosed Graves' patients on antithyroid drugs under 3 months.

Per the germline V gene, CDR1 is MDHEN and CDR2 is SYDVKM. There are 11 residues in the CDR3. Trimming took 6 bases from V and 2 from J, leaving 5 bases between them. In building TCR beta libraries, iRepertoire HTBI primers were used together with Arm-PCR of CDR3 regions. One entry per CDR3 protein, called by TCRdb with MiXCR from the multiplex PCR reads. The sample carries roughly 380,000 distinct CDR3 sequences, less than 20% recorded once. Indicated time point: newly diagnosed GD, antithyroid drugs for less than 3 months. TCR sequences were obtained from RNA taken from PBMCs. Study-level findings and limits: Relative to newly diagnosed Graves' patients, persistent ones had lower TCR diversity.

The rearrangement joins TRBV28 to TRBJ2-7; D unclear. Specimen: peripheral blood mononuclear cells (PBMCs), collected at new diagnosis, from a patient treated with antithyroid drugs. The clonotype was recovered from a female donor with Graves disease. The CDR3 loop is CASRSTYEQYF. The CDR3 DNA is TGTGCCAGCAGGTCAACCTACGAGCAGTACTTC. The full variable domain, with the rest looked up from reference TRBV28 and TRBJ2-7, is DVKVTQSSRYLVKRTGEKVFLECVQDMDHENMFWYRQDPGLGLRLIYFSYDVKMKEKGDIPEGYSVSREKKERFSLILESASTNQTSMYLCASRSTYEQYFGPGTRLTVT.